This T cell receptor beta chain was observed in a study of CD8+ T cells in alopecia areata. Findings and limits, study-wide: Normal scalp had lower clonality than lesional scalp, with alopecia totalis/universalis lesions showing this most strongly.

With regard to this clone: What it binds is not known.

cDNA prepared by RNA extraction and subsequent reverse transcription served as the template for sequencing. Only in-frame clones appear in the TCRdb table, and some are missing; sequencing was by immunoSEQ multiplex PCR. The sample consists of roughly 250,000 clones, roughly 69% of them appearing once. CDR1 is SEHNR, CDR2 FQNEAQ, per germline (reference sequence). The CDR3 runs to 13 residues. Deletions cut 5 bases from V and 11 bases from J, with 16 bases between. The gene calls are TRBV7-9 and TRBJ2-1; D is uncertain. The sequence was obtained from a human donor with alopecia areata. The source was CD4+ T cells sorted from blood, collected at week 0. This chain's CDR3 is CASSLPGPGQQFF. The CDR3 DNA reads as TGTGCCAGCAGCCTACCCGGACCCGGCCAGCAGTTCTTC.